Each of the 30 T cell receptor beta chains below was sequenced from the same sample in a study of shared T cell receptors in the human thymus. Sequencing was performed with immunoSEQ multiplex PCR; in TCRdb, only in-frame clones are kept and a portion is missing. The sample consists of more than 550,000 clones, 70% to 90% of them appearing once. These data also featured in a second study, about human thymus T cells.

Material: thymocytes. The source of these receptors is a girl in the first two years of life with a congenital heart defect.

The chain carries TRBV5-3 and TRBJ2-5; possibly TRBD2 for D (6 bases). TRBV5-3 is noted as an ORF with a role that remains uncertain. The CDR3 totals 16 residues. Between the trimmed V and J ends, which lost 2 bases and 1 base, there was a span of 15 bases. The CDR3 sequence: CARSFTPAGTQETQYF. In DNA, the CDR3 is TGTGCCAGAAGCTTTACCCCGGCGGGGACCCAAGAGACCCAGTACTTC.

V gene TRBV6-6 combines with J gene TRBJ1-6; 7 bases fit TRBD1. J lost 7 bases, V lost 3 bases, and 9 bases had no gene match. This CDR3 contains 16 residues. Germline CDR1 reads MNHNY; CDR2 reads SVGAGI (reference sequence). Written as DNA, the CDR3 is TGTGCCAGCAGTTATTGGACAGGTCCCAAGAATTCACCCCTCCACTTT. Translation: CASSYWTGPKNSPLHF.

This sequence joins TRBV25-1 and TRBJ1-1, with no clear D. The V gene lost 6 bases and the J gene lost 1 base, with 12 bases spanning the gap. In germline, CDR1 is MGHDK, CDR2 SYGVNS. This CDR3 region has 14 residues. The CDR3, as DNA: TGTGCCAGCAGGGGCGGGAGGCCGAACACTGAAGCTTTCTTT. Protein: CASRGGRPNTEAFF. Full variable domain (missing parts from reference TRBV25-1 and TRBJ1-1): EADIYQTPRYLVIGTGKKITLECSQTMGHDKMYWYQQDPGMELHLIHYSYGVNSTEKGDLSSESTVSRIRTEHFPLTLESARPSHTSQYLCASRGGRPNTEAFFGQGTRLTVV.

The CDR3 DNA reads TGTGCCAGCTCACCACCATTTGAGGGCCGATCATATAATTCACCCCTCCACTTT. Translation: CASSPPFEGRSYNSPLHF. The chain combines TRBV18 with TRBJ1-6; D unclear. V was clipped by 0 bases and J by 4 bases, with 16 bases between them. There are 18 residues in the CDR3. Germline-derived CDR1 and CDR2 are KGHSH and LQKENI.

The chain combines TRBV5-1 with TRBJ2-7; 7 nucleotides match TRBD1. The CDR3 extends over 15 amino acids. CDR1 is SGHRS, CDR2 YFSETQ, per germline. V shed 4 bases and J 2 bases; nucleotides not matched to a gene: 9. The CDR3 protein is CASSPPGTAAYEQYF. The CDR3 DNA reads as TGCGCCAGCAGCCCCCCCGGGACAGCCGCCTACGAGCAGTACTTC. Combining the CDR3 with reference TRBV5-1 and TRBJ2-7 gives the whole variable domain KAGVTQTPRYLIKTRGQQVTLSCSPISGHRSVSWYQQTPGQGLQFLFEYFSETQRNKGNFPGRFSGRQFSNSRSEMNVSTLELGDSALYLCASSPPGTAAYEQYFGPGTRLTVT.

A few counts support this clone. This chain links TRBV18 with TRBJ1-3; no reliable D call. The CDR3 loop spans 16 amino acids. The ends were cut back, 5 bases at V and 5 bases at J, with 19 bases in the middle. Germline V gene data show CDR1 as KGHSH and CDR2 as LQKENI. Written as DNA, the CDR3 is TGTGCCAGCTCAGTTAGCGGCAGGAAAATTCGAAACACCATATATTTT. Translating gives CASSVSGRKIRNTIYF. The full variable domain, completed using reference TRBV18 and TRBJ1-3, is NAGVMQNPRHLVRRRGQEARLRCSPMKGHSHVYWYRQLPEEGLKFMVYLQKENIIDESGMPKERFSAEFPKEGPSILRIQQVVRGDSAAYFCASSVSGRKIRNTIYFGEGSWLTVV.

Comments on this clone: The germline gene is not matched at one end of the junction; a read error may be the cause. V and J are TRBV27 and TRBJ1-1; D is perhaps TRBD1 (5 bases). CDR1 is MNHEY, CDR2 SMNVEV, per germline (reference sequence). This CDR3 has 14 amino acids. CDR3 in amino acids: CASRLYSGKGEAFF. DNA for the CDR3: TGTGCCAGCAGGTTATACTCGGGTAAGGGGGAAGCTTTCTTT.

This chain connects TRBV30 to TRBJ1-5, with a weak D call TRBD1 (5 bases). V dropped 2 bases and J dropped 7 bases, with 12 bases sitting between them. Per germline, CDR1 GTSNPN and CDR2 SVGIG (reference sequence). The CDR3 runs to 13 residues. The CDR3 loop is CAWSWGMGQPQHF. The DNA of the CDR3 is TGTGCCTGGAGTTGGGGCATGGGGCAGCCCCAGCATTTT. Variable domain in full (rest from reference TRBV30 and TRBJ1-5): SQTIHQWPATLVQPVGSPLSLECTVEGTSNPNLYWYRQAAGRGLQLLFYSVGIGQISSEVPQNLSASRPQDRQFILSSKKLLLSDSGFYLCAWSWGMGQPQHFGDGTRLSIL.

The V gene is TRBV6-6, the J gene TRBJ1-4, with a possible D match to TRBD1 (5 bases). The V gene's germline CDR1 is MNHNY and CDR2 SVGAGI (reference sequence). Trimming took off 2 bases at V and 0 bases at J, with 10 bases between the two ends. This CDR3 comprises 16 residues. The CDR3 nucleotides are TGTGCCAGCAGTTACGGACATTACTCAACTAATGAAAAACTGTTTTTT. Amino acid sequence: CASSYGHYSTNEKLFF.

This sequence joins TRBV5-1 and TRBJ1-1; D remains unclear. The CDR3 extends over 16 amino acids. Per germline, CDR1 SGHRS and CDR2 YFSETQ. V was shortened by 0 bases and J by 0 bases, with 12 bases between the two germline ends. The CDR3 DNA reads as TGCGCCAGCAGCTTGGCCGATAGAACCATGAACACTGAAGCTTTCTTT. Its translation is CASSLADRTMNTEAFF.

The chain carries TRBV27 and TRBJ2-3; no definite D call. Trimming pared 0 bases from V and 4 bases from J, leaving 20 bases between. This CDR3 region has 18 residues. Germline values: CDR1 MNHEY, CDR2 SMNVEV (reference sequence). In DNA form, the CDR3 reads TGTGCCAGCAGTTTATCAAGAACTCATCCCTCCGAGGCAGATACGCAGTATTTT. Translation gives CASSLSRTHPSEADTQYF.

The chain recombines TRBV5-6 with TRBJ1-1; perhaps TRBD1 as D (5 bases). This CDR3 is built from 14 residues. With 4 bases removed from V and 7 bases from J, the gap between germline ends came to 17 bases. Per germline, CDR1 SGHDT and CDR2 YYEEEE. CDR3 nucleotide sequence: TGTGCCAGCAGCCGCGGGGGGGAATCAATTGAAGCTTTCTTT. It translates to CASSRGGESIEAFF. Full variable domain (remainder filled in from reference TRBV5-6 and TRBJ1-1): DAGVTQSPTHLIKTRGQQVTLRCSPKSGHDTVSWYQQALGQGPQFIFQYYEEEERQRGNFPDRFSGHQFPNYSSELNVNALLLGDSALYLCASSRGGESIEAFFGQGTRLTVV.

The chain combines TRBV5-8 with TRBJ2-1, with 11 nucleotides matching TRBD2. Germline values: CDR1 SGHTS, CDR2 YDEGEE. This CDR3 comprises 16 residues. V gave up 7 bases and J gave up 6 bases; unmatched junction bases: 12. The CDR3 protein is CASRRAVAGGPNEQFF. The DNA for the CDR3 is TGTGCCAGCCGCCGGGCGGTAGCGGGGGGGCCCAATGAGCAGTTCTTC.

V is TRBV5-1 and J is TRBJ1-4; 8 bases are a match to TRBD1. Losses at the gene ends were 3 bases for V and 7 bases for J; bases not matched to a gene: 5. CDR1 is SGHRS, CDR2 YFSETQ, per germline. The CDR3 runs 14 residues. CDR3 loop: CASSWTGFREKLFF. CDR3 DNA sequence: TGCGCCAGCAGCTGGACAGGGTTCCGTGAAAAACTGTTTTTT.

The chain joins TRBV7-9 to TRBJ2-3; the match to TRBD2 covers 8 bases. Germline CDR1 is SEHNR and CDR2 is FQNEAQ (reference sequence). The CDR3 extends over 16 amino acids. Trimming removed 5 bases from V and 3 bases from J; junction bases left unmatched: 10. The CDR3 bases are TGTGCCAGCAGCCATGGGGGCGGGGGGAAGACAGATACGCAGTATTTT. Encoded protein: CASSHGGGGKTDTQYF.

The rearrangement links TRBV6-5 to TRBJ1-2; a possible D gene is TRBD1 (5 bases). The germline gives CDR1 MNHEY, CDR2 SVGAGI. With 6 bases removed from V and 7 bases from J, the gap between germline ends came to 18 bases. The CDR3 is 14 amino acids. The CDR3 region has the DNA TGTGCCAGCAGGACAGTTAATAAAAGTGCTGGCTACACCTTC. Its translation: CASRTVNKSAGYTF.

V gene TRBV4-3 combines with J gene TRBJ1-1; tentative D call: TRBD1 (5 bases). V was cut by 7 bases and J by 2 bases, with 20 bases left in between. The germline V gene encodes CDR1 LGHNA and CDR2 YSLEER. The CDR3 has 16 amino acids. The CDR3 loop is CASKGGQRIPNTEAFF. CDR3 nucleotide sequence: TGCGCCAGCAAGGGCGGACAACGGATCCCAAACACTGAAGCTTTCTTT.

The chain uses TRBV5-6 and TRBJ1-1; no clear D gene. The germline V and J ends were trimmed by 1 base and 0 bases, with 4 bases remaining between them. The CDR3 totals 13 residues. Per the germline V gene, CDR1 is SGHDT and CDR2 is YYEEEE. The CDR3 DNA is TGTGCCAGCAGCTTGTCTCTGAACACTGAAGCTTTCTTT. Translated: CASSLSLNTEAFF.

This clone was counted once. The chain uses TRBV6-5 and TRBJ1-1; 9 nucleotides line up with TRBD1. The V and J ends lost 2 bases and 4 bases, in that order; junction bases with no gene match: 8. CDR3 length equals 16 residues. Germline V gene sequence: CDR1 MNHEY, CDR2 SVGAGI. CDR3 bases: TGTGCCAGCAGTTACCGGAAGACAGGGGGTGGCACTGAAGCTTTCTTT. It encodes CASSYRKTGGGTEAFF.

This chain joins TRBV4-3 and TRBJ2-7; possible D gene TRBD2, 7 bases. The CDR3 consists of 16 residues. Between the trimmed V and J ends, which lost 0 bases and 4 bases, there was a span of 16 bases. From germline, CDR1 is LGHNA and CDR2 YSLEER. In DNA, the CDR3 is TGCGCCAGCAGCCAAGAGCGGGGGCGGGGGCGTTACGAGCAGTACTTC. This codes for CASSQERGRGRYEQYF.

The chain carries TRBV27 and TRBJ2-3; D is unresolved. Per germline, CDR1 MNHEY and CDR2 SMNVEV (reference sequence). The CDR3 has 15 amino acids. Trimming removed 6 bases at V and 2 bases at J, with 15 bases between. The CDR3 coding sequence is TGTGCCAGCAGCCGACTCCCCCTAATCACAGATACGCAGTATTTT. Translation gives CASSRLPLITDTQYF.

This clone was picked up a small number of times. The chain uses TRBV19 and TRBJ1-4, with 7 nucleotides matching TRBD1. The germline V gene encodes CDR1 LNHDA and CDR2 SQIVND (reference sequence). This CDR3 is 17 amino acids long. Unmatched junction bases numbered 5, after V lost 1 base and J lost 0 bases. The CDR3 is CASSIGQGVATNEKLFF. The CDR3 nucleotides are TGTGCCAGTAGTATAGGGCAGGGGGTAGCAACTAATGAAAAACTGTTTTTT. The full variable domain, rest sourced from reference TRBV19 and TRBJ1-4, is DGGITQSPKYLFRKEGQNVTLSCEQNLNHDAMYWYRQDPGQGLRLIYYSQIVNDFQKGDIAEGYSVSREKKESFPLTVTSAQKNPTAFYLCASSIGQGVATNEKLFFGSGTQLSVL.

V is TRBV6-5 and J is TRBJ1-2; possibly TRBD1 for D (6 bases). V dropped 7 bases and J dropped 2 bases, with 11 bases sitting between them. The germline V gene has CDR1 MNHEY and CDR2 SVGAGI. This CDR3 spans 13 amino acids. The CDR3 protein is CASKEGGNYGYTF. In DNA, the CDR3 is TGTGCCAGCAAGGAGGGGGGGAACTATGGCTACACCTTC.

The genes are TRBV11-2 and TRBJ2-2, with D maybe TRBD1 (5 bases). This CDR3 contains 15 residues. Germline V gene lookup returns CDR1 SGHAT and CDR2 FQNNGV. V lost 4 bases and J 0 bases, leaving 9 bases between the germline ends. The CDR3 DNA follows: TGTGCCAGCAGCTCCAGGGCCTCGAACACCGGGGAGCTGTTTTTT. Protein sequence: CASSSRASNTGELFF.

V usage is TRBV27 and J usage is TRBJ2-1; 9 bases map to TRBD2. The junction had 13 bases not matched to a gene; V was cut back by 7 bases and J by 9 bases. The CDR3 consists of 15 residues. In germline, CDR1 is MNHEY, CDR2 SMNVEV (reference sequence). The CDR3 sequence is CASKCGTSPTIEQFF. As DNA, the CDR3 is TGTGCCAGCAAATGCGGGACTAGCCCTACAATTGAGCAGTTCTTC.

The chain recombines TRBV19 with TRBJ1-5; D is undetermined. Germline values: CDR1 LNHDA, CDR2 SQIVND (reference sequence). Trimming stripped 4 bases from V and 5 bases from J, with 12 bases between. The CDR3 runs 14 residues. This CDR3 reads CASSTRPGYQPQHF. CDR3 DNA sequence: TGTGCCAGTAGTACCCGACCGGGGTATCAGCCCCAGCATTTT.

V and J are TRBV5-1 and TRBJ2-7, with 7 bases that match TRBD1. Trimming cost V 0 bases and J 2 bases; bases outside gene matches: 2. CDR1 is SGHRS, CDR2 YFSETQ, per germline. This CDR3 spans 14 amino acids. DNA of the CDR3: TGCGCCAGCAGCTTGGGGGACAGCGCCTACGAGCAGTACTTC. It yields the protein CASSLGDSAYEQYF.

The genes are TRBV5-1 and TRBJ1-6; TRBD1 matches 11 bases. Germline-derived CDR1 and CDR2 are SGHRS and YFSETQ. The CDR3 runs to 18 residues. The junction had 8 bases not matched to a gene; V was cut back by 5 bases and J by 1 base. The CDR3 DNA sequence: TGCGCCAGCAGGTGGACAGGGGGCGATTGGTCCTATAATTCACCCCTCCACTTT. Its protein is CASRWTGGDWSYNSPLHF.

This chain joins TRBV7-2 and TRBJ2-7, with a possible D match to TRBD2 (6 bases). CDR1 and CDR2 (germline): SGHTA, FQGNSA. The germline V and J ends were trimmed by 1 base and 0 bases, with 13 bases remaining between them. There are 16 residues in the CDR3. CDR3 nucleotide sequence: TGTGCCAGCAGCTTAGGCGGGACCGCCTACTCCTACGAGCAGTACTTC. It yields the protein CASSLGGTAYSYEQYF.

This chain uses TRBV28 with TRBJ2-1; weak D call: TRBD1 (6 bases). Trimming stripped 7 bases from V and 2 bases from J, with 15 bases between. Germline loops: CDR1 MDHEN, CDR2 SYDVKM. The CDR3 has 15 amino acids. CDR3 residues: CASTPRDMTYNEQFF. CDR3 nucleotides: TGTGCCAGCACTCCCCGGGACATGACCTACAATGAGCAGTTCTTC.